Here is one T cell receptor beta chain with its context. Its antigen is not yet known. Per-base qualities were not stored, and no clone one base away is much larger. TCRbeta CDR3 regions were amplified from genomic DNA using the immunoSEQ Assay, a bias-controlled multiplex PCR. The paper's data handling went like this. Within the assay, amplification of reference gene primers was used to estimate how many nucleated cells each sample contained. To quantify the absolute abundance of each unique TCRbeta CDR3 rearrangement, sequence reads were collapsed and filtered. For each sample, productive Simpson clonality was calculated as the square root of Simpson's diversity index across productive rearrangements. TCRdb's version of the immuneACCESS table is confined to in-frame rearrangements and falls short of the full clone set. An unresolved V gene accounts for under half of the shortfall where checked; the remainder is of unknown origin. V, J and clone size derive from that table, while D and trimming were established from the DNA sequence. Here the sample has more than 150,000 clones; 86% occur a single time. Of the sample, around 20% is held by the ten largest clones.

The collaborating institutions used their own protocols to collect whole blood in K2EDTA tubes. For TCRbeta analysis, collaborator samples were shipped as frozen whole blood, as isolated PBMCs, or as DNA extracted from either sample type. The sample originates from a study of blood T cell repertoires in COVID-19 (dated by TCRdb to about 2020). Background for the entire study: Collaborator samples came from the United States, Italy and Spain and covered acute and convalescent phases of COVID-19. The material from the prospective study consisted of cDNA or gDNA derived from T cells, B-cell-depleted T cells, or PBMCs. The dataset comprised deeply sampled blood TCRbeta repertoires from subjects exposed to, actively infected with, or recovered from COVID-19. The repertoires were released in a freely available public database meant as a resource for research on the immune response to SARS-CoV-2. The samples were drawn from two sources: the first 160 participants of the ongoing ImmuneRACE study, and some 1,300 subjects contributed by 6 global collaborators. Nearly every sample came with metadata listing a de-identified subject ID, COVID-19 status, age in years and sex. HLA class I and class II types, where available, came from metadata supplied by the sample provider rather than from assay-based typing.

On the study overall, not on this receptor specifically: How much clinical and demographic metadata was included differed by source and by participant, and the metadata was provided uncurated.

Reading from cysteine to phenylalanine, the CDR3 counts 15 amino acids. Left in the record is the CDR3 DNA by itself, 45 bases read in frame from the first base. CDR1 and CDR2 are read off the germline V gene (reference sequence) as SEHNR and FQNEAQ. Compared with germline, V lacks 1 base and J lacks 1 base; bases without a gene match: 2. The sequencing sample was made of peripheral blood. The chain links TRBV7-9 with TRBJ2-5; TRBD1 lines up with 8 middle nucleotides. This sequence originates from a man aged 70-80 years with active or convalescent COVID-19. CDR3 reads: CASSLGGQVQETQYF. The DNA is as follows: TGTGCCAGCAGCTTAGGGGGACAGGTCCAAGAGACCCAGTACTTC.